Each of the 23 T cell receptor beta chains below was sequenced from the same sample in a study of Ad26.COV2.S vaccination and SARS-CoV-2 variants. As for treatment: some 20 received Ad26.COV2.S at low or high dose, single or two shots; about 5 received placebo; per-sample allocation not given. Sampling was done on day 63 after the first vaccine or placebo injection. Profiled with immunoSEQ multiplex PCR; TCRdb holds only in-frame clones, not every one. The sample lists hundreds of thousands of clones; over 75% were seen once. This material consisted of peripheral blood, taken in a trial of Ad26.COV2.S vaccine versus placebo. The receptor source for this set is a person between 18 and 60 years old who received the Ad26.COV2.S COVID-19 vaccine or a placebo.

As concerns this clone: Additional DNA sequences in this sample encode the identical CDR3. This sequence joins TRBV14 and TRBJ1-1; D remains ambiguous. Germline lookup yields CDR1 SGHDN and CDR2 FVKESK. The CDR3 has 12 residues. Trimming shortened V by 2 bases and J by 0 bases, and 1 base separated the two germline ends. The CDR3 DNA sequence: TGTGCCAGCAGCCAATTGAACACTGAAGCTTTCTTT. This codes for CASSQLNTEAFF.

The chain combines TRBV2 with TRBJ2-4; 7 bases are a match to TRBD2. Germline V gives CDR1 SNHLY, CDR2 FYNNEI. The trim removed 7 bases at V and 7 bases at J, leaving 10 bases unmatched. The CDR3 is made up of 14 amino acids. The chain's CDR3 is CASTGVGEGNIQYF. CDR3 sequence (DNA): TGTGCCAGCACCGGGGTGGGGGAGGGGAACATTCAGTACTTC.

The V call is TRBV7-2, the J call TRBJ1-1; TRBD1 might be the D (5 bases). The V and J ends lost 5 bases and 5 bases respectively, with 21 bases between them. Germline lookup yields CDR1 SGHTA and CDR2 FQGNSA. The CDR3 is 16 residues long. The CDR3 reads CASSPPPGGVRTEAFF. The CDR3 DNA reads as TGTGCCAGCAGCCCCCCCCCGGGGGGGGTTAGAACTGAAGCTTTCTTT. Supplemented by reference TRBV7-2 and TRBJ1-1, the full variable domain reads GAGVSQSPSNKVTEKGKDVELRCDPISGHTALYWYRQSLGQGLEFLIYFQGNSAPDKSGLPSDRFSAERTGGSVSTLTIQRTQQEDSAVYLCASSPPPGGVRTEAFFGQGTRLTVV.

Details on this clone: Germline is not matched at one junction end, which may reflect a read error. The V gene is TRBV7-8, the J gene TRBJ1-2; TRBD1 matches 8 bases. CDR1 and CDR2 from the germline V gene are SGHVS and FQNEAQ. The CDR3 contains 15 residues. This CDR3 reads CASRLDRGSSYGYTF. CDR3 coding DNA: TGTGCCAGCAGGTTAGACAGGGGTAGCAGCTATGGCTACACCTTC.

J is TRBJ2-5 and V is TRBV5-4; 7 bases are shared with TRBD2. Trimming cost V 0 bases and J 5 bases; bases outside gene matches: 1. The germline CDR1 and CDR2 sequences are SGHNT and YYREEE (reference sequence). This CDR3 has 13 amino acids. The CDR3 nucleotides are TGTGCCAGCAGCTTGGCCGGGAGGGAGACCCAGTACTTC. Protein sequence: CASSLAGRETQYF.

The CDR3 bases are TGTGCCAGCAGACAAGACAGGGGGCCGGGTCAGCCCCAGCATTTT. It codes for CASRQDRGPGQPQHF. V and J are TRBV6-5 and TRBJ1-5; 10 nucleotides agree with TRBD1. From germline, CDR1 is MNHEY and CDR2 SVGAGI. The CDR3 spans 15 residues. The ends lost 6 bases at V and 6 bases at J; junction bases unmatched: 8.

As to this clone: A read error may produce the germline difference seen at one junction end. The sample has other DNA sequences that encode this CDR3 too. The chain couples TRBV7-9 to TRBJ2-3; the match to TRBD2 covers 9 bases. The CDR3 consists of 16 residues. In germline, CDR1 is SEHNR, CDR2 FQNEAQ (reference sequence). This chain's CDR3 is CASSSGTSPSTDTQYF. The CDR3 DNA is TGTGCTAGCAGCTCCGGGACTAGCCCAAGCACAGATACGCAGTATTTT. Looking up the rest from reference TRBV7-9 and TRBJ2-3 gives the full variable domain: DTGVSQNPRHKITKRGQNVTFRCDPISEHNRLYWYRQTLGQGPEFLTYFQNEAQLEKSRLLSDRFSAERPKGSFSTLEIQRTEQGDSAMYLCASSSGTSPSTDTQYFGPGTRLTVL.

The chain recombines TRBV5-1 with TRBJ1-1; D call uncertain. The CDR3 runs to 12 residues. The germline CDR1 and CDR2 sequences are SGHRS and YFSETQ. Trimming pared 5 bases from V and 4 bases from J, leaving 9 bases between. In DNA form, the CDR3 reads TGCGCCAGCAGGAAAGAGGGCACTGAAGCTTTCTTT. This encodes CASRKEGTEAFF.

The CDR3 loop is CASSHNRDRGRSGYGYTF. The CDR3 bases are TGTGCCAGCAGCCATAACCGGGACAGGGGGCGATCGGGCTATGGCTACACCTTC. The V and J genes are TRBV5-5 and TRBJ1-2; 12 bases are shared with TRBD1. The CDR3 consists of 18 residues. Per germline, CDR1 SGHKS and CDR2 YYEKEE (reference sequence). V lost 4 bases, J lost 4 bases, and 14 bases stayed unmatched.

This clone occurred once. V usage is TRBV4-1 and J usage is TRBJ2-2; D uncertain. The CDR3 spans 15 residues. Germline loops: CDR1 MGHRA, CDR2 YSYEKL. V lost 0 bases to trimming and J lost 0 bases, with 5 bases between them. The chain's CDR3 is CASSQDPPNTGELFF. For the CDR3, the DNA is TGCGCCAGCAGCCAAGATCCCCCGAACACCGGGGAGCTGTTTTTT.

This clone appeared a single time. The V call is TRBV4-1, the J call TRBJ1-2; possible D gene TRBD1, 5 bases. Germline CDR1 and CDR2: MGHRA and YSYEKL. The V gene lost 0 bases and the J gene lost 2 bases, with 10 bases spanning the gap. The CDR3 is 15 amino acids. Here the CDR3 DNA reads TGCGCCAGCAGCCAAGATGATGGGGGAAACTATGGCTACACCTTC. Its translation: CASSQDDGGNYGYTF.

This clone was picked up one time. The chain has TRBV6-5 and TRBJ1-2; 10 nucleotides align to TRBD1. J was trimmed by 8 bases and V by 4 bases; bases with no gene match: 10. CDR3 size: 15 residues. Looked up from germline, CDR1 is MNHEY and CDR2 is SVGAGI. The CDR3 DNA is TGTGCCAGCAGTTCACCCTGGACAGGGGGTATGGGCTACACCTTC. Amino acid sequence: CASSSPWTGGMGYTF.

The rearrangement uses TRBV5-1 and TRBJ1-2; D is unresolved. The germline V gene has CDR1 SGHRS and CDR2 YFSETQ. V was pared by 4 bases and J by 8 bases, with 15 bases between. The CDR3 totals 13 residues. The CDR3 loop is CASSHTPGNGYTF. CDR3 nucleotides: TGCGCCAGCAGCCATACCCCCGGGAACGGCTACACCTTC.

This clone was detected only once. The rearrangement links TRBV29-1 to TRBJ1-4, with 8 nucleotides matching TRBD1. Germline CDR1 and CDR2: SQVTM and ANQGSEA. Unmatched junction bases numbered 13, after V lost 7 bases and J lost 6 bases. This CDR3 comprises 15 residues. The CDR3 sequence is CSGKGWGTGYEKLFF. The CDR3 bases are TGCAGCGGAAAGGGATGGGGGACAGGTTATGAAAAACTGTTTTTT.

This clone has a handful of counts. V and J are TRBV5-1 and TRBJ2-3; D might be TRBD2 (5 bases). Germline CDR1 is SGHRS and CDR2 is YFSETQ. The germline V and J ends were trimmed by 0 bases and 5 bases, with 10 bases remaining between them. This CDR3 is built from 14 residues. The CDR3 loop reads CASSLGGLKDTQYF. The CDR3 nucleotides are TGCGCCAGCAGCTTGGGAGGGCTGAAAGATACGCAGTATTTT.

The chain combines TRBV27 with TRBJ2-7; the D gene is possibly TRBD2 (7 bases). The germline V gene has CDR1 MNHEY and CDR2 SMNVEV (reference sequence). This CDR3 is built from 11 residues. Trimming removed 9 bases at V and 7 bases at J, with 13 bases between. CDR3 DNA: TGTGCCAGTGGGAGGGGGAGAGAGCAGTACTTC. Translation gives CASGRGREQYF.

V usage is TRBV5-1 and J usage is TRBJ2-1, with D tentatively TRBD1 or TRBD2 (5 bases each). The CDR3 has 17 residues. V shed 4 bases and J shed 2 bases, with 19 bases lying between them. Germline values: CDR1 SGHRS, CDR2 YFSETQ. CDR3: CASSPTPGQPPYNEQFF. In nucleotides, the CDR3 is TGCGCCAGCAGCCCCACGCCGGGGCAGCCCCCCTACAATGAGCAGTTCTTC.

V gene TRBV18 combines with J gene TRBJ1-5, with D maybe TRBD1 (5 bases). The germline CDR1 and CDR2 sequences are KGHSH and LQKENI. Trimming shortened V by 3 bases and J by 3 bases, and 12 bases separated the two germline ends. The CDR3 totals 15 residues. CDR3 in DNA: TGTGCCAGCTCACCCGGGACGGGTAACAATCAGCCCCAGCATTTT. This encodes CASSPGTGNNQPQHF.

This chain connects TRBV6-1 to TRBJ1-1, with D possibly being TRBD1 (6 bases). Germline CDR1 MNHNS, CDR2 SASEGT. The CDR3 runs 16 residues. V was clipped by 1 base and J by 5 bases, with 17 bases between them. For the CDR3, the DNA is TGTGCCAGCAGTGAAGTAGGTAGGGGGGGGAAGACTGAAGCTTTCTTT. Translation: CASSEVGRGGKTEAFF.

V usage is TRBV19 and J usage is TRBJ1-1; possible D gene TRBD1, 5 bases. V was cut by 5 bases and J by 2 bases, with 9 bases left in between. Germline V gene data show CDR1 as LNHDA and CDR2 as SQIVND (reference sequence). The CDR3 length is 13 residues. CDR3 nucleotide sequence: TGTGCCAGTAGTCCAGGGAGAAACACTGAAGCTTTCTTT. It translates to CASSPGRNTEAFF.

The rearrangement joins TRBV18 to TRBJ2-2, with a weak D call TRBD2 (5 bases). Germline lookup yields CDR1 KGHSH and CDR2 LQKENI. The CDR3 length is 19 residues. V gave up 5 bases and J gave up 5 bases, with 27 bases separating them. The CDR3 sequence: CASSSETPGRVPGTGELFF. DNA for the CDR3: TGTGCCAGCTCATCTGAGACTCCCGGGCGGGTACCGGGGACCGGGGAGCTGTTTTTT.

The genes are TRBV29-1 and TRBJ1-2; 7 nucleotides align to TRBD1. The germline CDR1 and CDR2 sequences are SQVTM and ANQGSEA. The ends lost 3 bases at V and 6 bases at J; junction bases unmatched: 10. This CDR3 has 14 amino acids. CDR3 residues: CSVEEGGRSDGYTF. The CDR3 DNA is TGCAGCGTTGAGGAAGGGGGCAGATCTGATGGCTACACCTTC.

This chain joins TRBV4-1 and TRBJ1-6; D uncertain. In germline, CDR1 is MGHRA, CDR2 YSYEKL. V lost 0 bases, J lost 5 bases, and 5 bases lay in between. The CDR3 contains 14 residues. CDR3 sequence: CASSQENNNSPLHF. CDR3 sequence (DNA): TGCGCCAGCAGCCAAGAGAACAATAATTCACCCCTCCACTTT.